Each of the 21 T cell receptor beta chains below was sequenced from the same sample in a study of T cell responses to AZD1222 COVID-19 vaccine. This table comes from immunoSEQ multiplex PCR, and its TCRdb copy is limited to in-frame clones, with some not included. The table lists about 120,000 clones, roughly 90% of them singletons. Sample: peripheral blood, taken on day 0 of AZD1222 vaccination. These receptors were taken from an adult in good health.

The V gene is TRBV13, the J gene TRBJ2-3, with 9 nucleotides matching TRBD2. The J segment lost 2 bases and the V segment lost 0 bases, leaving 6 bases of the junction unmatched. Germline CDR1 is PRHDT and CDR2 is FYEKMQ (reference sequence). The CDR3 totals 17 residues. CDR3 amino acids: CASSLGLAGGTTDTQYF. The DNA for the CDR3 is TGTGCCAGCAGCTTAGGACTCGCGGGGGGGACCACAGATACGCAGTATTTT.

This sequence joins TRBV7-9 and TRBJ2-7; D possibly corresponds to TRBD2 (6 bases). Trimming took 0 bases from V and 5 from J, leaving 11 bases between them. The germline V gene has CDR1 SEHNR and CDR2 FQNEAQ (reference sequence). This CDR3 comprises 14 residues. CDR3 DNA sequence: TGTGCCAGCAGCTTAGCCTTTCCGGGGGACGAGCAGTACTTC. It yields the protein CASSLAFPGDEQYF. Based on the CDR3 plus reference TRBV7-9 and TRBJ2-7, the full variable domain is DTGVSQNPRHKITKRGQNVTFRCDPISEHNRLYWYRQTLGQGPEFLTYFQNEAQLEKSRLLSDRFSAERPKGSFSTLEIQRTEQGDSAMYLCASSLAFPGDEQYFGPGTRLTVT.

V usage is TRBV7-9 and J usage is TRBJ2-7; D may be TRBD1 or TRBD2 (5 bases each). This CDR3 contains 15 residues. Germline lookup yields CDR1 SEHNR and CDR2 FQNEAQ (reference sequence). V dropped 4 bases and J dropped 2 bases, with 15 bases sitting between them. The CDR3: CASSSSGTAPYEQYF. CDR3 sequence (DNA): TGTGCCAGCAGCTCCTCCGGGACGGCTCCCTACGAGCAGTACTTC.

V gene TRBV19 combines with J gene TRBJ2-7; TRBD2 agrees at 12 bases. The length of the CDR3 is 16 residues. V shed 3 bases, J shed 0 bases, and the junction held 3 bases outside the gene matches. Germline-derived CDR1 and CDR2 are LNHDA and SQIVND (reference sequence). CDR3 DNA: TGTGCCAGTAGTATCGGGACTAGCGGGCACTCCTACGAGCAGTACTTC. As protein: CASSIGTSGHSYEQYF.

The chain has TRBV11-3 and TRBJ1-4; 7 nucleotides agree with TRBD1. The junction had 8 bases not matched to a gene; V was cut back by 6 bases and J by 4 bases. Germline CDR1 SGHNT, CDR2 YENEEA. The CDR3 consists of 15 residues. The CDR3 is CASSPRGQHNEKLFF. DNA of the CDR3: TGTGCCAGCAGTCCACGGGGACAGCATAATGAAAAACTGTTTTTT.

V gene TRBV19 combines with J gene TRBJ2-1, with 8 bases identical to TRBD2. The CDR3 sequence is 16 residues long. Germline lookup yields CDR1 LNHDA and CDR2 SQIVND (reference sequence). The trim removed 4 bases at V and 9 bases at J, leaving 14 bases unmatched. CDR3 in amino acids: CASSNGLASRPGEQFF. CDR3 in DNA: TGTGCCAGTAGTAACGGACTAGCCTCGCGACCAGGTGAGCAGTTCTTC.

The chain uses TRBV9 and TRBJ2-3, with TRBD2 matching 7 bases. The germline V gene encodes CDR1 SGDLS and CDR2 YYNGEE. The ends lost 0 bases at V and 6 bases at J; junction bases unmatched: 7. CDR3 size: 15 residues. CDR3 bases: TGTGCCAGCAGCGTAGTTGCCGGGGGGTGGGATACGCAGTATTTT. Protein product: CASSVVAGGWDTQYF.

Comments on this clone: This may be a read error: a much more frequent sequence differs by one nucleotide. This rearrangement joins TRBV4-1 to TRBJ1-1; D ambiguous. Germline V gene data show CDR1 as MGHRA and CDR2 as YSYEKL. The length of the CDR3 is 15 residues. The CDR3 protein is CASSLTAQIRTETFF. The CDR3 nucleotides read TGCGCCAGCAGCCTTACAGCCCAGATACGGACTGAAACTTTCTTT.

This chain connects TRBV6-5 to TRBJ1-3; D gene uncertain. Germline lookup yields CDR1 MNHEY and CDR2 SVGAGI. Trimming took off 0 bases at V and 2 bases at J, with 11 bases between the two ends. The CDR3 is 16 amino acids. CDR3 protein: CASSYSDSGPGNTIYF. The CDR3 nucleotides are TGTGCCAGCAGTTACTCAGACTCAGGCCCTGGAAACACCATATATTTT.

J is TRBJ2-1 and V is TRBV24-1; unclear D gene. This CDR3 is built from 12 residues. The V gene lost 7 bases and the J gene lost 5 bases, with 8 bases spanning the gap. Germline V gene lookup returns CDR1 KGHDR and CDR2 SFDVKD. The CDR3 DNA is TGTGCCACCAGCCACCCGCACAATGAGCAGTTCTTC. Translated: CATSHPHNEQFF.

The chain joins TRBV6-6 to TRBJ2-5; 8 bases match TRBD2. The V gene's germline CDR1 is MNHNY and CDR2 SVGAGI (reference sequence). This CDR3 is 14 amino acids long. J was trimmed by 5 bases and V by 7 bases; bases with no gene match: 9. The CDR3 coding sequence is TGTGCCAGCACCCTTAGCGGGGAAAGGGAGACCCAGTACTTC. It encodes CASTLSGERETQYF.

The chain carries TRBV27 and TRBJ2-1, with TRBD2 matching over 12 bases. Trimming took 5 bases from V and 8 from J; bases not matched to a gene: 10. From germline, CDR1 is MNHEY and CDR2 SMNVEV (reference sequence). CDR3 size: 16 residues. In nucleotides, the CDR3 is TGTGCCAGCAGTCGCCTGCTAGCGGGGGGGGTCGATGAGCAGTTCTTC. This encodes CASSRLLAGGVDEQFF.

J is TRBJ2-5 and V is TRBV7-9; D might be TRBD1 (6 bases). The CDR3 runs to 14 residues. The ends were cut back, 2 bases at V and 5 bases at J, with 12 bases in the middle. Germline V gives CDR1 SEHNR, CDR2 FQNEAQ (reference sequence). CDR3: CASSLSGTRETQYF. CDR3 coding DNA: TGTGCCAGCAGCTTATCCGGGACACGTGAGACCCAGTACTTC. The full variable domain, its missing parts supplied by reference TRBV7-9 and TRBJ2-5, is DTGVSQNPRHKITKRGQNVTFRCDPISEHNRLYWYRQTLGQGPEFLTYFQNEAQLEKSRLLSDRFSAERPKGSFSTLEIQRTEQGDSAMYLCASSLSGTRETQYFGPGTRLLVL.

The chain carries TRBV9 and TRBJ2-1; D is possibly TRBD2 (5 bases). Trimming stripped 0 bases from V and 5 bases from J, with 18 bases between. The CDR3 is made up of 17 amino acids. Germline V CDR1 and CDR2: SGDLS, YYNGEE. CDR3 sequence (DNA): TGTGCCAGCAGCGTAGAGGAGGAACCCATAGGTAACAATGAGCAGTTCTTC. Translated: CASSVEEEPIGNNEQFF.

This chain joins TRBV9 and TRBJ2-4; possibly TRBD2 for D (6 bases). The V end lost 3 bases, the J end lost 12 bases, and 16 bases lay between the germline ends. CDR1 is SGDLS, CDR2 YYNGEE, per germline. This CDR3 comprises 13 residues. This CDR3 is CASSEAGRADQYF. The CDR3 nucleotides are TGTGCCAGCAGCGAAGCGGGCAGGGCGGATCAGTACTTC.

The V call is TRBV10-2, the J call TRBJ2-3; 8 bases fit TRBD2. CDR3 length: 14 residues. The trim removed 6 bases at V and 4 bases at J, leaving 6 bases unmatched. Germline CDR1 and CDR2: WSHSY and SAAADI. The CDR3 here is CASRPGLGPDTQYF. The CDR3 DNA follows: TGCGCCAGCAGGCCGGGACTAGGTCCAGATACGCAGTATTTT.

This rearrangement joins TRBV6-5 to TRBJ2-1; tentatively, D is TRBD1 (6 bases). The V gene's germline CDR1 is MNHEY and CDR2 SVGAGI. Trimming took off 0 bases at V and 9 bases at J, with 15 bases between the two ends. This CDR3 has 15 amino acids. The CDR3 region is CASSYSSQGLGEQFF. Here the CDR3 DNA reads TGTGCCAGCAGTTACTCGAGTCAGGGGTTGGGTGAGCAGTTCTTC.

The CDR3 reads CASSLAGDRETQYF. The CDR3 nucleotides are TGTGCCAGCAGCTTGGCCGGGGACAGGGAGACCCAGTACTTC. V gene TRBV5-4 combines with J gene TRBJ2-5; 8 bases are shared with TRBD1. This CDR3 spans 14 amino acids. Germline V gene data show CDR1 as SGHNT and CDR2 as YYREEE (reference sequence). Trimming removed 0 bases from V and 5 bases from J; junction bases left unmatched: 3.

V gene TRBV6-2 or TRBV6-3 combines with J gene TRBJ2-7; D is perhaps TRBD1 (6 bases). Germline V gene lookup returns CDR1 MNHEY and CDR2 SVGEGT. Trimming left V 1 base short and J 3 bases short, with 16 bases between. The CDR3 extends over 16 amino acids. The chain's CDR3 is CASSYLRAQGYYEQYF. The CDR3 coding sequence is TGTGCCAGCAGTTACTTGAGGGCACAGGGCTACTACGAGCAGTACTTC.

The chain couples TRBV7-3 to TRBJ1-2; no definite D call. The CDR3 is made up of 13 amino acids. Germline CDR1 SGHTA, CDR2 FQGTGA. Trimming stripped 2 bases from V and 1 base from J, with 5 bases between. DNA of the CDR3: TGTGCCAGCAGCTTAGGGGTTAACTATGGCTACACCTTC. Translating gives CASSLGVNYGYTF.

The table lists this clone with a count of one. The V call is TRBV18, the J call TRBJ2-1, with a possible D match to TRBD2 (5 bases). Germline V lookup: CDR1 KGHSH, CDR2 LQKENI. The CDR3 runs to 14 residues. V lost 3 bases to trimming and J lost 8 bases, with 14 bases between them. This CDR3 reads CASSPRTREYEQFF. The CDR3 DNA sequence: TGTGCCAGCTCACCCCGGACGAGGGAGTATGAGCAGTTCTTC. The entire variable domain, with the rest obtained from reference TRBV18 and TRBJ2-1, is as follows: NAGVMQNPRHLVRRRGQEARLRCSPMKGHSHVYWYRQLPEEGLKFMVYLQKENIIDESGMPKERFSAEFPKEGPSILRIQQVVRGDSAAYFCASSPRTREYEQFFGPGTRLTVL.